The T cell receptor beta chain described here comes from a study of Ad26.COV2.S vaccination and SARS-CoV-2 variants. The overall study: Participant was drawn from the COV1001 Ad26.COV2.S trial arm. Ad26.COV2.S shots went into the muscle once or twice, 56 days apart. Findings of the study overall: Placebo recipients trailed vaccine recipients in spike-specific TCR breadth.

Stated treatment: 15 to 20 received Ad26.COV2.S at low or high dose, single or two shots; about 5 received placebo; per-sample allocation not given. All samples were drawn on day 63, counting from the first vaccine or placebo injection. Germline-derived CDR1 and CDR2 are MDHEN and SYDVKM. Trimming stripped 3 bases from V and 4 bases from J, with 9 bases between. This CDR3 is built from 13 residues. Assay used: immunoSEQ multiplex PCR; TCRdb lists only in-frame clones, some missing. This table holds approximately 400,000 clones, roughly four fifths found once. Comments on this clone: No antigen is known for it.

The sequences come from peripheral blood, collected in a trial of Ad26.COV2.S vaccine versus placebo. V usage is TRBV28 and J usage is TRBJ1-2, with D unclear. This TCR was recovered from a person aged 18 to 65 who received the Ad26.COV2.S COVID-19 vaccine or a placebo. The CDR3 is CASSFGMRYGYTF. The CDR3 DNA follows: TGTGCCAGCAGTTTTGGGATGCGCTATGGCTACACCTTC.